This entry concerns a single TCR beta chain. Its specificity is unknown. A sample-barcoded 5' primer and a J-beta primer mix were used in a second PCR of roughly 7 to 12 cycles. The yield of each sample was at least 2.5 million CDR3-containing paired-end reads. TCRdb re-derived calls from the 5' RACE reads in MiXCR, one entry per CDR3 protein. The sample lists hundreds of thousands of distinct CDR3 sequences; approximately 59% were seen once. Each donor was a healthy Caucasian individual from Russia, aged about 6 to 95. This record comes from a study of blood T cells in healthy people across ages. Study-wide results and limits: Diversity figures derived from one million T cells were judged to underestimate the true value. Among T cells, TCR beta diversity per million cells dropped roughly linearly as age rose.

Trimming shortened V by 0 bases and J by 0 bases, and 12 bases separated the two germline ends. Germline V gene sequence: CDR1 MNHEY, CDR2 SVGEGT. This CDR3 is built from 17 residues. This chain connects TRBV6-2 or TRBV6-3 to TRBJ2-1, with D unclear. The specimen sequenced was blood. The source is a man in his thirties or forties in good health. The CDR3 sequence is CASSYSPGSSSYNEQFF. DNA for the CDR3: TGTGCCAGCAGTTACTCTCCAGGTAGTAGCTCCTACAATGAGCAGTTCTTC.